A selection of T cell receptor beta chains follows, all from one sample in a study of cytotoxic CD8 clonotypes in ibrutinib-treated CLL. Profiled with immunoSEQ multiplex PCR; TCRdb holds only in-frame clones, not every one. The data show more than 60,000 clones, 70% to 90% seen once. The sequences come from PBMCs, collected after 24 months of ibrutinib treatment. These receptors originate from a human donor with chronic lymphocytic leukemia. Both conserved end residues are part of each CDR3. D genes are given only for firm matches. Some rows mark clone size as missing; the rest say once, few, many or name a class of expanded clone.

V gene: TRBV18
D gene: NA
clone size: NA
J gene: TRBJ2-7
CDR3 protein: CASSPSVESYEQYF
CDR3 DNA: TGTGCCAGCTCCCCTAGCGTAGAGTCCTACGAGCAGTACTTC

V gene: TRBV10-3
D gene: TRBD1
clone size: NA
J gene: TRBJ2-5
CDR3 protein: CAISSRGGQGAGEQYF
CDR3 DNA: TGTGCCATCAGCTCACGAGGAGGACAGGGGGCAGGGGAGCAGTACTTC

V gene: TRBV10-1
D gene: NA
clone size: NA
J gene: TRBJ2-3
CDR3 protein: CASSRIHSTDTQYF
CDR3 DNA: TGCGCCAGCAGCAGAATCCATAGCACAGATACGCAGTATTTT

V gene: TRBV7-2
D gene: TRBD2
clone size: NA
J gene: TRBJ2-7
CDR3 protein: CASSLKGSGSGYEQYF
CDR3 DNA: TGTGCCAGCAGCTTAAAGGGGAGCGGGAGTGGATACGAGCAGTACTTC

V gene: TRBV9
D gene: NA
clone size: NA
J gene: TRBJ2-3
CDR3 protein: CASSVGGVDTQYF
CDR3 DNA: TGTGCCAGCAGCGTAGGAGGGGTCGATACGCAGTATTTT

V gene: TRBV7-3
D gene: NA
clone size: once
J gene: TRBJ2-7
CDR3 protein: CASSLTADHREQYF
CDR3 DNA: TGTGCCAGCAGCTTAACGGCCGATCATCGCGAGCAGTACTTC

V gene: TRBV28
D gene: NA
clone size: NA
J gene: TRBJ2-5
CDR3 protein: CASSRTGGRETQYF
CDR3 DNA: TGTGCCAGCAGCCGGACTGGAGGACGAGAGACCCAGTACTTC

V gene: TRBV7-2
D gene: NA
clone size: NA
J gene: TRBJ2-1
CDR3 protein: CASSLEGSYNEQFF
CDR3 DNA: TGTGCCAGCAGCTTAGAAGGCTCCTACAATGAGCAGTTCTTC

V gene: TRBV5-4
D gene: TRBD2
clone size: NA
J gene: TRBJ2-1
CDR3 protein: CASSLGSGRLNEQFF
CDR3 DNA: TGTGCCAGCAGCTTGGGTAGCGGGAGGCTCAATGAGCAGTTCTTC

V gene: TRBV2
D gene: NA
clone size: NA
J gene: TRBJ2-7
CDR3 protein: CASSERRLWEQYF
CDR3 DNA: TGTGCCAGCAGTGAGAGGCGCCTGTGGGAGCAGTACTTC

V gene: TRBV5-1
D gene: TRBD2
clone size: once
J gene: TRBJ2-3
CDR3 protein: CASSLPRLAGDADTQYF
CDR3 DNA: TGCGCCAGCAGCTTGCCTCGACTAGCGGGAGATGCAGATACGCAGTATTTT

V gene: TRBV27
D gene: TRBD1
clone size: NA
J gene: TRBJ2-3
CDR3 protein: CASSHSGTGTDTQYF
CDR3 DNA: TGTGCCAGCAGTCATTCCGGGACAGGGACAGATACGCAGTATTTT

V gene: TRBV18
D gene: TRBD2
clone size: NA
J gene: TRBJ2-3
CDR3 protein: CASSTQGLAGGDTQYF
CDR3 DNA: TGTGCCAGCTCAACCCAGGGACTAGCGGGAGGAGATACGCAGTATTTT